Detailed here is one T cell receptor (beta chain). Its antigen is undetermined. The CDR3 spans 14 residues. CDR1 WNHNN and CDR2 SYGVQD come from the germline V gene (reference sequence). V dropped 10 bases and J dropped 3; count of bases not matched to a gene: 6. The sample is drawn from a study of T cell responses to AZD1222 COVID-19 vaccine. Pooled together were second doses at about 4 or about 12 weeks. Study observations and caveats: Unmutated variant regions are reportedly the target of nearly half of TCRs that are spike-specific. In a largely white British group with more females than males, clonal diversity was possibly underestimated.

Data came from immunoSEQ multiplex PCR; TCRdb stores just in-frame clones and leaves some out. The data contain 130,000 or so clones, more than 90% of them singletons. The specimen comprised peripheral blood, sampled 28 days after the second AZD1222 dose. The receptor's source is an adult who received the AZD1222 COVID-19 vaccine. The V gene is TRBV10-1, the J gene TRBJ2-2; 9 bases match TRBD1. The CDR3 nucleotides are TGCGCCACCGGCACAGGGGGCGACACCGGGGAGCTGTTTTTT. It encodes CATGTGGDTGELFF.